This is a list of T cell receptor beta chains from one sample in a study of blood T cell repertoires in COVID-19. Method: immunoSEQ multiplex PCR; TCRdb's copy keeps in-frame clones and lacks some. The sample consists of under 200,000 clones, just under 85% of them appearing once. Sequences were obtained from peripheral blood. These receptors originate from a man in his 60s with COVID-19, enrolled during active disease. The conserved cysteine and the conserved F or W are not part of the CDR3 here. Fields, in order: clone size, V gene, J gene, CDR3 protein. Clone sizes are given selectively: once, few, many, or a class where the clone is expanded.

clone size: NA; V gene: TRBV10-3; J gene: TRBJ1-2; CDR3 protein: AISDRLLTGAVNGYT
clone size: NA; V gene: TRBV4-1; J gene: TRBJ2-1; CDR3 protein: ASSHLTNADNEQF
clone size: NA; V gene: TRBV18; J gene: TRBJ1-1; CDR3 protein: ASSPSGQTEAF
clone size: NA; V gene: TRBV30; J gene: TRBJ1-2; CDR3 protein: ATGNNYGYT
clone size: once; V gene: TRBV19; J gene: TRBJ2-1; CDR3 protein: ASSSRTGTYNEQF
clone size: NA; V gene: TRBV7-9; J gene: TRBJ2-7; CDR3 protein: ASSTWDKSSYEQY
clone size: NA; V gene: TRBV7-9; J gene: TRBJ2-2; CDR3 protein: ASSLGSDTGELF
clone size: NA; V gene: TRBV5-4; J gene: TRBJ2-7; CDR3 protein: ASSLAGLAYEQY
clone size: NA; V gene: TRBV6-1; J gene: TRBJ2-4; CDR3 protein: ASSDLTGERDIQY
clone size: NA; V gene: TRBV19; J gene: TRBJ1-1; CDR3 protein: ASSMRTEAF
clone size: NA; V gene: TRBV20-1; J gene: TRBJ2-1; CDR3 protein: SASPKGGPNEQF
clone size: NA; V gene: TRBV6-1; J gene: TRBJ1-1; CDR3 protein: ASSEARNTEAF
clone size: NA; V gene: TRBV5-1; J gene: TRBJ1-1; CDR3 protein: ASSLAPDRAGTEAF
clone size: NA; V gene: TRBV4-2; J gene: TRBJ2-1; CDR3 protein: ASSQGTSSYNEQF
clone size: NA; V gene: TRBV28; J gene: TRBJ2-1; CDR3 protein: ASSSTGLAGVEQF
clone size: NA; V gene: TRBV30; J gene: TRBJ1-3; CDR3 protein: AWSPIGEFGNTIY
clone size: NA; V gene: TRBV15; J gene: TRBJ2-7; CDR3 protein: ATSREGRVEGSYEQY
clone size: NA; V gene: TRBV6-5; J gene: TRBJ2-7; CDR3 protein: ASTVGTLTYEQY
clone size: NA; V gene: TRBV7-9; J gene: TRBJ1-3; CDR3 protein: ASSRTGNSGNTIY
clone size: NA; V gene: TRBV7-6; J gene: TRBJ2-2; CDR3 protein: ASSLAAAGGHTGELF
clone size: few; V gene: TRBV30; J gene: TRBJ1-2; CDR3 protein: AWSVVRTGGNYGYT
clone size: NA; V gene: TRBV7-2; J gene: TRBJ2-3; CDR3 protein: ASRRVAGADTQY
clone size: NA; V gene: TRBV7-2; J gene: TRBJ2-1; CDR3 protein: ASSKEGGRVKF
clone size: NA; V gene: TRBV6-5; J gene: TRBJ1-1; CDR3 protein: ASIPSEGSEAF
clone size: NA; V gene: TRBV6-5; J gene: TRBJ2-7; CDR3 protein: ASSRQATYEQY
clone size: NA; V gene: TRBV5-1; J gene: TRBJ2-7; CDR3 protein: ASSLAWTGEGEQY
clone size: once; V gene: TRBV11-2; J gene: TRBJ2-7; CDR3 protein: ASSFIEEQY
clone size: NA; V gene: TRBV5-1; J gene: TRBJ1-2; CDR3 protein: ASSSGQSRDYGYT
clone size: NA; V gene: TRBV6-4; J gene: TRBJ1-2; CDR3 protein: ASSDTAGTPNYGYT
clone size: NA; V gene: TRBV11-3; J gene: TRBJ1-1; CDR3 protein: ASSLQGGHTEAF
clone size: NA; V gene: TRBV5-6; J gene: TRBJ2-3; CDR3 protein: ASSSLLRDTQY
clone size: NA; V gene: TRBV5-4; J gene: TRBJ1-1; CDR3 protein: ASSFTGKPEAF
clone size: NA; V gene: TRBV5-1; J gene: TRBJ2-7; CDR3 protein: ASSPVERYEQY
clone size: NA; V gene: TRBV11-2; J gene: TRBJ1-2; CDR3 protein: ASSLDNRGYGYT
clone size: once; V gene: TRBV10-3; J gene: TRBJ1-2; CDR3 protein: AITKGSGRAGNYGYT
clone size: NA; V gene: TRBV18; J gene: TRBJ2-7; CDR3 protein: ASSPGGGYEQY
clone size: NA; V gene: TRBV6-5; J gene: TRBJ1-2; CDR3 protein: ASSTRQGTYGYT
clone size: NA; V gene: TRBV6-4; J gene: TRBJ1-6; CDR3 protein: ASGEASGNSPLH
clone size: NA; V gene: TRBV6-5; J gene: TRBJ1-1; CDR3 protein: ASSPRDRGNTEAF
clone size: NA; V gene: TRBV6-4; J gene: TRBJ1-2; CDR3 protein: ASSDSGGRGYT
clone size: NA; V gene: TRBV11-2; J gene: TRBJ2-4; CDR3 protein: ASSTRQGYIQY
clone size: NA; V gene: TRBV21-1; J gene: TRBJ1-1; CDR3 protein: ASSKETGMNTEAF
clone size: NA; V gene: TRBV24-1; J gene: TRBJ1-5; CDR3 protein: ATSGSVEPQH
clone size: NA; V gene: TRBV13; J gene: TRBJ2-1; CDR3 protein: ASSFGGYSYNEQF
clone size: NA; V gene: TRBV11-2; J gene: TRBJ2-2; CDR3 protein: ASSRDSLAGELF
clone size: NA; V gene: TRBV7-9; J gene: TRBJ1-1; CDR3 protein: ASSLSGGRNTEAF
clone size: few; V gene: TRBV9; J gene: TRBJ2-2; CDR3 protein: ASSKNHREYGLF
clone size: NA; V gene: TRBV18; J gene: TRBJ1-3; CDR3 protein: ASSPTGQAGNTIY
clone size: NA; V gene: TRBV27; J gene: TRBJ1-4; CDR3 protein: ASSERQGNEKLF
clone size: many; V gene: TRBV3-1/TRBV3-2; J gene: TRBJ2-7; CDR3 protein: ASSQASSVSYEQY
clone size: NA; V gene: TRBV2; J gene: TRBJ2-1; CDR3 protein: ASSETQGGNEQF
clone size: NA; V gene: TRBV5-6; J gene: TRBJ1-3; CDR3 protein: ASSWTLTGNTIY